This TCR beta chain is from a study of cytomegalovirus exposure and HLA in healthy donors. CDR1 and CDR2 (germline): KGHSH, LQKENI. The ends were cut back, 6 bases at V and 1 base at J, with 19 bases in the middle. The CDR3 length is 17 residues. This clone was observed a few times. Its target is not known. Whole-study findings and limits: Cytomegalovirus association was listed for roughly 160 TCR beta chains.

Primers for the PCR totalled 60 Vbeta and 13 Jbeta. TCRdb's table, derived via immunoSEQ multiplex PCR, lists solely in-frame clones and lacks some. Here the sample spans roughly 120,000 clones, less than 80% being singletons. The rearrangement joins TRBV18 to TRBJ1-5, with D possibly TRBD1 on 5 matching bases. This TCR was sampled from a man in his forties or fifties in good health and CMV-seronegative. Sample: PBMCs. The chain's CDR3 is CASSILQVAGSNQPQHF. The CDR3 coding sequence is TGTGCCAGCTCGATCCTACAGGTCGCGGGGAGCAATCAGCCCCAGCATTTT. Filled out from reference TRBV18 and TRBJ1-5, the complete variable domain reads NAGVMQNPRHLVRRRGQEARLRCSPMKGHSHVYWYRQLPEEGLKFMVYLQKENIIDESGMPKERFSAEFPKEGPSILRIQQVVRGDSAAYFCASSILQVAGSNQPQHFGDGTRLSIL.